This entry describes one T cell receptor beta chain. Its antigen is currently unknown. The CDR3 has 15 residues. V trimming: 1 base; J trimming: 5 bases; junction bases outside the gene matches: 5. This sample stems from a study of vaccination and CD4 T cells after COVID-19. For the study at large: Investigators stimulated cells with overlapping spike peptides drawn from SARS-CoV-2, HCoV-NL63, HCoV-OC43 and HCoV-229E.

The treatment was: roughly ten-day PBMC culture with coronavirus spike peptide pools or control peptides (ViraFEST assay). The Oncomine TCR Beta short-read assay was what sequenced the DNA obtained from cultured CD4+ T cells. One entry per CDR3 protein results from TCRdb running MiXCR on the PCR reads. The sample shows roughly 19,000 distinct CDR3 sequences, roughly three fifths of them seen only once. The study's findings and limits: Reactive clonotype counts went from median around 20 after infection to a few dozen after vaccination, nonsignificantly.

The rearrangement uses TRBV12-3 or TRBV12-4 and TRBJ2-5; 9 nucleotides align to TRBD1. The source material was CD4+ T cells from blood, cultured in vitro, sampled before SARS-CoV-2 vaccination. The sequence was collected from a human donor who had recovered from COVID-19. This CDR3 reads CASSLDRGRLETQYF. In nucleotides, the CDR3 is TGTGCCAGCAGTTTAGACAGGGGGCGCCTGGAGACCCAGTACTTC.